This T cell receptor (beta chain) was identified during a study of T cell changes during pregnancy in multiple sclerosis. Repertoires were generated with immunoSEQ multiplex PCR, while TCRdb's copy carries only in-frame clones and drops some. Of fewer than 90,000 clones listed, 85% to 95% are singletons. V was clipped by 3 bases and J by 7 bases; unmatched bases: 16. Germline assignment: CDR1 MNHEY and CDR2 SMNVEV (reference sequence). The CDR3 extends over 17 amino acids. V and J are TRBV27 and TRBJ1-2; 8 positions match TRBD1. The sequence was obtained from a female donor in good health, enrolled as a control in a pregnancy study. The sequenced sample was peripheral blood, obtained in the third trimester of pregnancy. CDR3 sequence: CASSLVGRGRSNGGYTF. The CDR3 nucleotides read TGTGCCAGCAGTTTGGTAGGCAGGGGGCGGTCTAATGGTGGCTACACCTTC.